The 27 T cell receptor beta chains below come from one sample, sequenced in a study of control samples from healthy donors and cancer patients (dated by TCRdb to the early 2020s). The library came from the immunoSEQ multiplex PCR assay. What TCRdb holds here is the immuneACCESS table cut down to in-frame rearrangements. Part of the clones is not present; checked against another copy, under half of the missing clones reflect an unresolved V gene, and the others are unexplained. The sample has approximately 100,000 clones on record, roughly 90% of them singletons. The top ten clones comprise under 4% of the sample. Sequenced sample: blood. The receptors were sampled from a human donor in good health. The donor label of this sample is uncertain.

The chain employs TRBV5-1 and TRBJ1-4; 9 bases fit TRBD1. Germline V gene data show CDR1 as SGHRS and CDR2 as YFSETQ. CDR3 length: 14 amino acids. The V and J ends lost 4 bases and 7 bases, in that order; junction bases with no gene match: 5. The CDR3 DNA is TGCGCCAGCAGCGGGGGACAGGGCTCTGAAAAACTGTTTTTT. Translated, it gives CASSGGQGSEKLFF.

J is TRBJ1-1 and V is TRBV6-5; 8 nucleotides align to TRBD1. The V segment lost 5 bases and the J segment 1 base; nucleotides outside the gene matches: 6. The length of the CDR3 is 15 residues. Germline values: CDR1 MNHEY, CDR2 SVGAGI. This CDR3 is CASSTQGAKNTEAFF. In DNA, the CDR3 is TGTGCCAGCAGTACCCAGGGGGCGAAGAACACTGAAGCTTTCTTT.

This chain connects TRBV6-2 or TRBV6-3 to TRBJ2-2; 8 bases fit TRBD1. The CDR3 has 14 residues. Germline V gene lookup returns CDR1 MNHEY and CDR2 SVGEGT. The J segment lost 2 bases and the V segment lost 6 bases, leaving 2 bases of the junction unmatched. CDR3 nucleotide sequence: TGTGCCAGCAGCCAGGGGGCAAACACCGGGGAGCTGTTTTTT. Translated, it gives CASSQGANTGELFF.

The genes are TRBV2 and TRBJ1-1; D not resolved. The CDR3 is 14 amino acids. CDR1 and CDR2 from the germline V gene are SNHLY and FYNNEI. V shed 4 bases and J shed 0 bases, with 9 bases lying between them. CDR3: CASSVWTVNTEAFF. DNA for the CDR3: TGTGCCAGCAGTGTTTGGACGGTGAACACTGAAGCTTTCTTT.

The chain is built from TRBV7-9 and TRBJ2-6, with TRBD2 as a possible D gene (5 bases). The CDR3 is 17 amino acids. Trimming stripped 2 bases from V and 0 bases from J, with 11 bases between. CDR1 and CDR2 from the germline V gene are SEHNR and FQNEAQ (reference sequence). The chain's CDR3 is CASSLQRAVSGANVLTF. The CDR3 bases are TGTGCCAGCAGCTTACAGAGGGCCGTCTCTGGGGCCAACGTCCTGACTTTC.

The CDR3 is CASSESQGNQPQHF. CDR3 DNA: TGTGCCAGCAGTGAATCTCAGGGAAATCAGCCCCAGCATTTT. V gene TRBV2 combines with J gene TRBJ1-5; D may be TRBD1 (5 bases). V was shortened by 2 bases and J by 4 bases, with 9 bases between the two germline ends. CDR1 is SNHLY, CDR2 FYNNEI, per germline. This CDR3 region has 14 residues.

The V gene is TRBV6-5, the J gene TRBJ1-1; 8 bases agree with TRBD1. V dropped 6 bases and J dropped 4; count of bases not matched to a gene: 10. The CDR3 has 15 residues. Germline V CDR1 and CDR2: MNHEY, SVGAGI. DNA for the CDR3: TGTGCCAGCAGCTCAGGGGGCAACGACGGCACTGAAGCTTTCTTT. It is translated as CASSSGGNDGTEAFF.

The chain uses TRBV27 and TRBJ2-2, with unresolved D. This CDR3 has 14 residues. Looked up from germline, CDR1 is MNHEY and CDR2 is SMNVEV (reference sequence). Trimming pared 5 bases from V and 0 bases from J, leaving 7 bases between. DNA of the CDR3: TGTGCCAGCAGTCCTCCCGCGAACACCGGGGAGCTGTTTTTT. Amino acids: CASSPPANTGELFF.

The V call is TRBV12-3 or TRBV12-4, the J call TRBJ1-2; 7 nucleotides match TRBD1. V dropped 5 bases and J dropped 2; count of bases not matched to a gene: 2. The CDR3 has 13 amino acids. For the CDR3, the DNA is TGTGCCAGCAGTCCGGGACAGAACTATGGCTACACCTTC. This sequence encodes CASSPGQNYGYTF.

The chain employs TRBV5-6 and TRBJ1-3, with D hard to call. The V end was cut by 0 bases, the J end by 0 bases, with 4 bases between. In germline, CDR1 is SGHDT, CDR2 YYEEEE. The CDR3 is 14 residues long. CDR3: CASSLAGSGNTIYF. The CDR3 region has the DNA TGTGCCAGCAGCTTGGCGGGCTCTGGAAACACCATATATTTT.

The gene calls are TRBV5-1 and TRBJ1-4; D is ambiguous. The V and J ends lost 0 bases and 0 bases respectively, with 12 bases between them. The V gene's germline CDR1 is SGHRS and CDR2 YFSETQ. CDR3 length: 17 residues. The CDR3 reads CASSLGTRGATNEKLFF. CDR3 coding DNA: TGCGCCAGCAGCTTGGGGACCCGGGGTGCAACTAATGAAAAACTGTTTTTT.

The chain uses TRBV18 and TRBJ2-7; the D gene could be TRBD1 or TRBD2 (5 bases each). The CDR3 length is 14 residues. V dropped 4 bases and J dropped 4 bases, with 14 bases sitting between them. CDR1 is KGHSH and CDR2 is LQKENI in the germline V gene. CDR3 region: CASSRPGPEYEQYF. CDR3 DNA sequence: TGTGCCAGCTCACGGCCGGGACCGGAATACGAGCAGTACTTC.

As regards this clone: The sample holds other DNA sequences that translate to the same CDR3. The chain employs TRBV20-1 and TRBJ2-5, with a tentative D call TRBD2 (5 bases). The germline V gene has CDR1 DFQATT and CDR2 SNEGSKA (reference sequence). V lost 3 bases to trimming and J lost 3 bases, with 5 bases between them. This CDR3 contains 11 residues. The CDR3 sequence: CSARREETQYF. DNA of the CDR3: TGCAGTGCTAGGAGGGAAGAGACCCAGTACTTC.

The chain employs TRBV4-2 and TRBJ2-3, with D possibly TRBD1 on 6 matching bases. Trimming removed 0 bases at V and 7 bases at J, with 17 bases between. Germline assignment: CDR1 LGHNA and CDR2 YNFKEQ. The CDR3 extends over 16 amino acids. The CDR3 loop is CASSQELGGGQNTQYF. The DNA of the CDR3 is TGTGCCAGCAGCCAAGAATTGGGTGGGGGCCAAAATACGCAGTATTTT.

V and J are TRBV21-1 and TRBJ2-7; the DNA was not compared with TRBD1, the D call given in the table. TRBV21-1 represents a pseudogene. This CDR3 spans 14 amino acids. The CDR3 reads CASICRDSFYEQYF. The CDR3 coding sequence is TGTGCCAGCATCTGCCGGGACAGCTTTTACGAGCAGTACTTC.

With respect to this clone: Other DNA sequences in this sample translate to the same CDR3. The rearrangement links TRBV7-9 to TRBJ1-1, with D unclear. V dropped 6 bases and J dropped 6 bases, with 8 bases sitting between them. The CDR3 covers 11 residues. Germline CDR1 SEHNR, CDR2 FQNEAQ (reference sequence). CDR3 DNA: TGTGCCAGCAGTCGGGAGGCTGAAGCTTTCTTT. It translates to CASSREAEAFF.

The chain employs TRBV3-1 (or the pseudogene TRBV3-2) and TRBJ2-5; 7 bases agree with TRBD2. The CDR3 loop spans 16 amino acids. Germline V gives CDR1 LGHDT, CDR2 YNNKEL (reference sequence). Losses at the gene ends were 1 base for V and 5 bases for J; bases not matched to a gene: 10. CDR3 protein: CASSQGARGGYETQYF. The CDR3 DNA reads TGTGCCAGCAGCCAAGGAGCTAGGGGAGGGTATGAGACCCAGTACTTC.

The V and J genes are TRBV5-4 and TRBJ1-6; D remains unclear. Germline V lookup: CDR1 SGHNT, CDR2 YYREEE (reference sequence). Deletions cut 5 bases from V and 0 bases from J, with 12 bases between. CDR3 length: 16 residues. CDR3: CASRLFSSSYNSPLHF. In DNA, the CDR3 is TGTGCCAGCAGGCTTTTCTCGAGCTCCTATAATTCACCCCTCCACTTT.

The chain is built from TRBV30 and TRBJ2-3, with TRBD2 identical over 7 bases. V lost 3 bases and J lost 5; bases outside the gene matches: 8. CDR1 is GTSNPN and CDR2 is SVGIG in the germline V gene (reference sequence). The CDR3 sequence is 14 residues long. The CDR3 protein is CAWRSGGIGDTQYF. Written as DNA, the CDR3 is TGTGCCTGGAGGTCGGGGGGAATAGGAGATACGCAGTATTTT.

The chain has TRBV5-1 and TRBJ1-3; D call uncertain. V was trimmed by 0 bases and J by 1 base, leaving 8 bases between them. The CDR3 extends over 15 amino acids. Germline lookup yields CDR1 SGHRS and CDR2 YFSETQ. The DNA of the CDR3 is TGCGCCAGCAGCTTGGCGCGACCTTCTGGAAACACCATATATTTT. Residues: CASSLARPSGNTIYF.

CDR3 sequence: CASSGYGTGQFF. CDR3 bases: TGTGCCAGCAGTGGATACGGGACAGGGCAATTCTTC. The chain carries TRBV12-3 or TRBV12-4 and TRBJ2-1; 9 nucleotides line up with TRBD1. The CDR3 extends over 12 amino acids. The J segment lost 16 bases and the V segment lost 5 bases, leaving 9 bases of the junction unmatched.

The chain has TRBV7-2 and TRBJ2-3, with D tentatively TRBD1 (5 bases). V dropped 1 base and J dropped 15 bases, with 17 bases sitting between them. Germline V lookup: CDR1 SGHTA, CDR2 FQGNSA. This CDR3 region has 13 residues. The CDR3 DNA reads TGTGCCAGCAGCTTAGGGGGCCAGCCTTCACACTATTTT. Its protein product is CASSLGGQPSHYF. The full variable domain, its missing parts supplied by reference TRBV7-2 and TRBJ2-3, is GAGVSQSPSNKVTEKGKDVELRCDPISGHTALYWYRQSLGQGLEFLIYFQGNSAPDKSGLPSDRFSAERTGGSVSTLTIQRTQQEDSAVYLCASSLGGQPSHYFGPGTRLTVL.

The V and J genes are TRBV19 and TRBJ1-5; tentatively, D is TRBD1 (5 bases). The V and J ends lost 2 bases and 0 bases respectively, with 14 bases between them. CDR3 length equals 17 residues. In germline, CDR1 is LNHDA, CDR2 SQIVND (reference sequence). CDR3 DNA sequence: TGTGCCAGTAGTATAAATGGAGGGGTGGATAGCAATCAGCCCCAGCATTTT. Protein: CASSINGGVDSNQPQHF. The full variable domain, with the rest looked up from reference TRBV19 and TRBJ1-5, is DGGITQSPKYLFRKEGQNVTLSCEQNLNHDAMYWYRQDPGQGLRLIYYSQIVNDFQKGDIAEGYSVSREKKESFPLTVTSAQKNPTAFYLCASSINGGVDSNQPQHFGDGTRLSIL.

The V gene is TRBV4-2, the J gene TRBJ1-1; 8 bases line up with TRBD1. This CDR3 comprises 15 residues. CDR1 and CDR2 from the germline V gene are LGHNA and YNFKEQ. V shed 4 bases and J 0 bases; nucleotides not matched to a gene: 4. The chain's CDR3 is CASSRGTGVNTEAFF. DNA for the CDR3: TGTGCCAGCAGCCGCGGGACAGGAGTGAACACTGAAGCTTTCTTT.

The rearrangement uses TRBV4-1 and TRBJ1-5; D is unresolved. The CDR3 sequence is 18 residues long. The V gene's germline CDR1 is MGHRA and CDR2 YSYEKL. The germline V and J ends were trimmed by 2 bases and 0 bases, with 17 bases remaining between them. The CDR3 sequence is CASSQLSFGFNSNQPQHF. CDR3 DNA: TGCGCCAGCAGCCAACTGTCGTTTGGGTTCAATAGCAATCAGCCCCAGCATTTT.

The rearrangement links TRBV12-5 to TRBJ2-6; TRBD2 agrees at 7 bases. With 5 bases clipped from V and 6 bases from J, the junction kept 19 bases outside the gene matches. Per germline, CDR1 LGHNT and CDR2 FRNRAP. The CDR3 runs to 19 residues. CDR3: CASGTWGGPSLEKANVLTF. As DNA, the CDR3 is TGTGCTAGTGGTACTTGGGGGGGACCCTCTTTGGAAAAGGCCAACGTCCTGACTTTC.

This chain links TRBV19 with TRBJ1-2; no firm D call. Trimming removed 3 bases from V and 8 bases from J, with 16 bases in between. The CDR3 extends over 14 amino acids. The germline CDR1 and CDR2 sequences are LNHDA and SQIVND (reference sequence). CDR3 DNA: TGTGCCAGTAGTATGGAGTCGGGGTCTGCCGGCTACACCTTC. It encodes CASSMESGSAGYTF. Filled out from reference TRBV19 and TRBJ1-2, the complete variable domain reads DGGITQSPKYLFRKEGQNVTLSCEQNLNHDAMYWYRQDPGQGLRLIYYSQIVNDFQKGDIAEGYSVSREKKESFPLTVTSAQKNPTAFYLCASSMESGSAGYTFGSGTRLTVV.